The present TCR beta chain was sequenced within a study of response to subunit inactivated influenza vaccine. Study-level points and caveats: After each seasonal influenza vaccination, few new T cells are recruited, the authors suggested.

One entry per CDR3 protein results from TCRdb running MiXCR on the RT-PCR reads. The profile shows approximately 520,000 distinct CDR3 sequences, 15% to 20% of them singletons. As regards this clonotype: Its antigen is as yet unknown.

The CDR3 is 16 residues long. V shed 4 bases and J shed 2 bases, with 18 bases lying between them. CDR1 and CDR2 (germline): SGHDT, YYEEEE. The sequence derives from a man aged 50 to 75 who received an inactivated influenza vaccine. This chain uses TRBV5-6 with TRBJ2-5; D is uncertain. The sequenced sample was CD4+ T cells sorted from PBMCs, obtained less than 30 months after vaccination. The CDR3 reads CASSLSPTGRQETQYF. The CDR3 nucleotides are TGTGCCAGCAGCCTCAGCCCGACTGGTAGGCAAGAGACCCAGTACTTC. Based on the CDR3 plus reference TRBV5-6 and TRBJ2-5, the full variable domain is DAGVTQSPTHLIKTRGQQVTLRCSPKSGHDTVSWYQQALGQGPQFIFQYYEEEERQRGNFPDRFSGHQFPNYSSELNVNALLLGDSALYLCASSLSPTGRQETQYFGPGTRLLVL.